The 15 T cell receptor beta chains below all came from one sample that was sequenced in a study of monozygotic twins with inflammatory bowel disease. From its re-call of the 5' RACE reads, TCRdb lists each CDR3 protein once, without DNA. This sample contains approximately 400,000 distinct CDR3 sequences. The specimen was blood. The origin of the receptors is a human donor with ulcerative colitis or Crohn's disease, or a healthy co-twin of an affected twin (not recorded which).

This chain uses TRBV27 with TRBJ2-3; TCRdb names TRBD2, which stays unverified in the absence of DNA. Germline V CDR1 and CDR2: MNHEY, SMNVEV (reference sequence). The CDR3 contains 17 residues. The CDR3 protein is CASRQRLAGRRTDTQYF.

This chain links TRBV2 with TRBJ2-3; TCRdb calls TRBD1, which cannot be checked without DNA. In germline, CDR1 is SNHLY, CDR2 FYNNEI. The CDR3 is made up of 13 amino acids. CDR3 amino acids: CASPGQPTDTQYF.

CDR3 sequence reads: CASSYPTGGYDEQYF. The V call is TRBV5-6, the J call TRBJ2-7; TCRdb indicates TRBD2, and absent DNA this call remains unverified. The CDR3 has 15 amino acids. CDR1 is SGHDT and CDR2 is YYEEEE in the germline V gene.

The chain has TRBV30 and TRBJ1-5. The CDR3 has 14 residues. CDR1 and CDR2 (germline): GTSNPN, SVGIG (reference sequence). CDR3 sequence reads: CAWSSSVSNQPQHF.

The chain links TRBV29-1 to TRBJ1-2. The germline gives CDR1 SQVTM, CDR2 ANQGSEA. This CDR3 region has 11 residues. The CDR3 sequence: CSVEGNGGYTF. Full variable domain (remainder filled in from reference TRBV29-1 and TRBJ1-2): SAVISQKPSRDICQRGTSLTIQCQVDSQVTMMFWYRQQPGQSLTLIATANQGSEATYESGFVIDKFPISRPNLTFSTLTVSNMSPEDSSIYLCSVEGNGGYTFGSGTRLTVV.

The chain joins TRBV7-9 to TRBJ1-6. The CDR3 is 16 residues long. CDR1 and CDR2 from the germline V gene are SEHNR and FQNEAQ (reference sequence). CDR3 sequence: CASSLTPSSYNSPLHF.

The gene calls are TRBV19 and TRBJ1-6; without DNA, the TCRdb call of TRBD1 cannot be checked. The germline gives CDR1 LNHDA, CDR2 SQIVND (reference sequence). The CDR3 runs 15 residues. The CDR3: CASSIIRQGTSPLHF.

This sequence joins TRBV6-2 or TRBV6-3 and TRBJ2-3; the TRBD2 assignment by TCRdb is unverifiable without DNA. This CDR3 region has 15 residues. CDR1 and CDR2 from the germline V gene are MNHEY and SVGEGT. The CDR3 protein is CASRLTSGSARTQYF.

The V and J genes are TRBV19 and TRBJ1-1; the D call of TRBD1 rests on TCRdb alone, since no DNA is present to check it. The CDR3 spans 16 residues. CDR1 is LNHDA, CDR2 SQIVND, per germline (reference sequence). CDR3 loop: CASSGLDRVINTEAFF.

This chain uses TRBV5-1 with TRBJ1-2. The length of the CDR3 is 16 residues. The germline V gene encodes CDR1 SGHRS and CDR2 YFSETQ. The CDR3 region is CASSLASTAGEYGYTF.

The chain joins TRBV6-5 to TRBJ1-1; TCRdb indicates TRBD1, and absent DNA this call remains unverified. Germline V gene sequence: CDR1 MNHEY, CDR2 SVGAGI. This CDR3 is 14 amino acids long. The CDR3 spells CASSYGTGRTEAFF.

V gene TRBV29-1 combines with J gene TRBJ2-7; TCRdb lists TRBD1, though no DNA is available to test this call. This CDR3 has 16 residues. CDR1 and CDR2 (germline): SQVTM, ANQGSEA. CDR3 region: CSVWGIPGARSYEQYF.

The CDR3 spells CSAMGDVEQFF. This chain joins TRBV20-1 and TRBJ2-1; TCRdb's D call, TRBD1, is unchecked because there is no DNA. CDR3 length equals 11 residues. Looked up from germline, CDR1 is DFQATT and CDR2 is SNEGSKA (reference sequence).

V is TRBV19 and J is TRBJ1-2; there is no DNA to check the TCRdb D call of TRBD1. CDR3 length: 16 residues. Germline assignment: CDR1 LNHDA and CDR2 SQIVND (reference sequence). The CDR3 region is CASSALSWTGDYGYTF.

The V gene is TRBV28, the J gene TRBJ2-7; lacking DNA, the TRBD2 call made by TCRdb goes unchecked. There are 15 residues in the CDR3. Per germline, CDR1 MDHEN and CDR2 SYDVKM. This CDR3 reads CASTPGRVSSYEQYF.